This is a list of T cell receptor beta chains from one sample in a study of shared clonotypes between healthy human individuals. The repertoire was sequenced with immunoSEQ multiplex PCR; TCRdb's copy has only in-frame clones and lacks some. The table shows 2 million to 3 million clones, with around nine tenths occurring only once. Sequenced input: naive CD4+ T cells sorted from blood. Receptors were obtained from a man aged 18 to 29 in good health. The CDR3 runs from the conserved cysteine through the conserved F or W. The order of the fields is V gene, J gene, D gene, clone size, CDR3 DNA, CDR3 protein. A D gene is named only where the DNA matches it firmly. Expanded clones get a size class; other rows say once, few or many, or leave the size out.

>TRBV7-9|TRBJ2-1|-|-
TGTGCCAGCAGCCTCTCCCGCGGGGTTTACAATGAGCAGTTCTTC
CASSLSRGVYNEQFF
>TRBV2|TRBJ2-7|-|-
TGTGCCAGCGACCGGGGGGCGTCCGAGCAGTACTTC
CASDRGASEQYF
>TRBV29-1|TRBJ2-3|-|-
TGCAGCACCGGAGGGCCCGTAGTTGAGACAGATACGCAGTATTTT
CSTGGPVVETDTQYF
>TRBV6-6|TRBJ1-2|TRBD1|-
TGTGCCAGCAGTTACTCGACCCAGGGGGTCCGTGGCTACACCTTC
CASSYSTQGVRGYTF
>TRBV7-9|TRBJ1-1|TRBD1|-
TGTGCCAGCAGCTTAAGGGGGACAGGGGACACTGAAGCTTTCTTT
CASSLRGTGDTEAFF
>TRBV2|TRBJ2-5|TRBD2|-
TGTGCCAGCAACGGACTAGCGGGAGTTGAAGAGACCCAGTACTTC
CASNGLAGVEETQYF
>TRBV11-2|TRBJ1-4|-|-
TGTGCCAGCAGCCCGTTTGCAACTAATGAAAAACTGTTTTTT
CASSPFATNEKLFF
>TRBV19|TRBJ1-1|TRBD1|-
TGTGCCACCATGGACAGGAGTGAAGCTTTCTTT
CATMDRSEAFF
>TRBV6-6|TRBJ2-7|TRBD2|-
TGTGCCAGCAGTTACTGGAGCGGGGGGGCAGGTGAGCAGTACTTC
CASSYWSGGAGEQYF
>TRBV10-3|TRBJ2-1|TRBD2|-
TGTGCCATCACCATAGCGGGGGGGACGAATGAGCAGTTCTTC
CAITIAGGTNEQFF
>TRBV28|TRBJ2-2|-|-
TGTGCCAGCAGTGGCGTGGCCGGGGAGCTGTTTTTT
CASSGVAGELFF
>TRBV5-4|TRBJ2-7|TRBD2|once
TGTGCCAGCAGCCGGACTAGCGGGAGCTCCTACGAGCAGTACTTC
CASSRTSGSSYEQYF
>TRBV10-3|TRBJ2-7|-|-
TGTGCCATCAGTGAGTCCCCCGGCGGGGCCTACGAGCAGTACTTC
CAISESPGGAYEQYF
>TRBV5-1|TRBJ1-3|-|-
TGCGCCAGCAGCTTGGGCCCAACCCAGCCTGGAAACACCATATATTTT
CASSLGPTQPGNTIYF
>TRBV28|TRBJ2-1|-|once
TGTGCCAGCAGTTTATTTGGGGAATCACGCAATGAGCAGTTCTTC
CASSLFGESRNEQFF
>TRBV2|TRBJ1-6|-|few
TGTGCCAGCAGTGTCCAGGGCACGAATTCACCCCTCCACTTT
CASSVQGTNSPLHF
>TRBV9|TRBJ2-1|-|-
TGTGCCAGCAGCGTACCTGGGAGTTCCTCCTACAATGAGCAGTTCTTC
CASSVPGSSSYNEQFF
>TRBV7-6|TRBJ2-1|TRBD1|-
TGTGCCAGCAGCTTCCAGGGGGTTAGCTCCTACAATGAGCAGTTCTTC
CASSFQGVSSYNEQFF
>TRBV2|TRBJ1-3|-|-
TGTGCCAGCAGTCAAGGGGCACTAGGAGGAAACACCATATATTTT
CASSQGALGGNTIYF
>TRBV10-3|TRBJ2-6|-|-
TGTGCCATACTCCAGAGCTCTGGGGCCAACGTCCTGACTTTC
CAILQSSGANVLTF
>TRBV2|TRBJ2-1|TRBD2|few
TGTGCCAGCAGCAGGACTAGATCTGATGAGCAGTTCTTC
CASSRTRSDEQFF
>TRBV4-1|TRBJ2-3|-|-
TGCGCCAGCAGCCAAGGGGGACGACGGGGGCTTAGCACAGATACGCAGTATTTT
CASSQGGRRGLSTDTQYF
>TRBV2|TRBJ1-5|TRBD1|-
TGTGCCAGCAGTGAATGGGACAGTCGTCAGCCCCAGCATTTT
CASSEWDSRQPQHF
>TRBV28|TRBJ1-3|-|once
TGTGCCAGCCGTAAGGTCGGGGACTCTGGAAACACCATATATTTT
CASRKVGDSGNTIYF
>TRBV7-2|TRBJ2-2|-|-
TGTGCCAGCAGCTCAGCGGCTACCGGGGAGCTGTTTTTT
CASSSAATGELFF
>TRBV29-1|TRBJ2-5|-|few
TGCAGCGTTGTAACAGACTCAAACCCAGGCAGGGAGACCCAGTACTTC
CSVVTDSNPGRETQYF
>TRBV6-5|TRBJ1-2|TRBD1|-
TGTGCCAGCAGTTACTCGACAGGGGCTAACGGCTACACCTTC
CASSYSTGANGYTF
>TRBV6-5|TRBJ2-1|-|-
TGTGCCAGCAGCCCCGACAACTACAATGAGCAGTTCTTC
CASSPDNYNEQFF
>TRBV6-5|TRBJ1-5|-|-
TGTGCCAGCAAATCAGATCAGCCCCAGCATTTT
CASKSDQPQHF
>TRBV5-1|TRBJ2-5|TRBD1|-
TGCGCCAGCAGCAGCGGGACAGGGCAAGAGACCCAGTACTTC
CASSSGTGQETQYF
>TRBV5-1|TRBJ2-7|-|-
TGCGCCAGCAGCTTCGGGACTTCTTACGAGCAGTACTTC
CASSFGTSYEQYF
>TRBV28|TRBJ2-7|TRBD1|-
TGTGCCAGCTCAGGGGGTTCTTACGAGCAGTACTTC
CASSGGSYEQYF
>TRBV28|TRBJ1-2|TRBD1|once
TGTGCCAGCAGAAGGGACAGGGACTATGGCTACACCTTC
CASRRDRDYGYTF
>TRBV29-1|TRBJ1-4|TRBD1|-
TGCAGCGTTGAGGAGCAGGGGGCAGCTAATGAAAAACTGTTTTTT
CSVEEQGAANEKLFF
>TRBV29-1|TRBJ2-3|-|-
TGCAGCGTTGAATCGGGGGTGAGCACAGATACGCAGTATTTT
CSVESGVSTDTQYF
>TRBV6-6|TRBJ2-7|-|-
TGTGCCAGCAGTTACTCTGCTCACAAAGGATCCTACGAGCAGTACTTC
CASSYSAHKGSYEQYF
>TRBV7-9|TRBJ1-6|-|-
TGTGCCAGCAGCTTAGAGGGGTCTAATTCACCCCTCCACTTT
CASSLEGSNSPLHF
>TRBV7-4|TRBJ1-1|-|-
TGTGCCAGCAGCTTAGATCTACTTCCTCCGGGAAGCCAGACTGAAGCTTTCTTT
CASSLDLLPPGSQTEAFF
>TRBV30|TRBJ1-2|-|-
TGTGCCTGGTGGGCCCGGGAGGACTATGGCTACACCTTC
CAWWAREDYGYTF
>TRBV30|TRBJ1-4|-|-
TGTGCCTGGAGTCCAGGATACGGATTGCCAACTAATGAAAAACTGTTTTTT
CAWSPGYGLPTNEKLFF
>TRBV6-6|TRBJ1-3|-|-
TGTGCCAGTAGGGGGGGATACTCTGGAAACACCATATATTTT
CASRGGYSGNTIYF
>TRBV28|TRBJ2-7|-|-
TGTGCCAGCAGTAGGGCGGGGCTTTCCTACGAGCAGTACTTC
CASSRAGLSYEQYF
>TRBV19|TRBJ1-2|-|-
TGTGCCAGTACCTTGACAGGAGTCCACTATGGCTACACCTTC
CASTLTGVHYGYTF
>TRBV7-9|TRBJ2-7|TRBD2|-
TGTGCCAGCAGCCAGGCGGGGACTAGCATGCACGAGCAGTACTTC
CASSQAGTSMHEQYF
>TRBV7-2|TRBJ2-1|-|-
TGTGCCAGCAGCTTAAACGGAATGACCCATGAGCAGTTCTTC
CASSLNGMTHEQFF
>TRBV28|TRBJ2-3|-|-
TGTGCCAGCAGTTCCCCCCGTCCGGGGGCAGATACGCAGTATTTT
CASSSPRPGADTQYF
>TRBV6-6|TRBJ1-4|-|-
TGTGCCAGCAGTAGTCCCGCAGGGGCTAATGAAAAACTGTTTTTT
CASSSPAGANEKLFF
>TRBV5-4|TRBJ2-2|TRBD2|-
TGTGCCAGCAGCCCGATGGGGCGGGGGGCTGCGAACACCGGGGAGCTGTTTTTT
CASSPMGRGAANTGELFF
>TRBV5-5|TRBJ2-1|-|-
TGTGCCAGCAGCAAAGAGGGATCATACAATGAGCAGTTCTTC
CASSKEGSYNEQFF
>TRBV5-1|TRBJ1-1|-|-
TGCGCCAGCAGCTTGGATAGGGCGAACACTGAAGCTTTCTTT
CASSLDRANTEAFF
>TRBV21-1|TRBJ1-5|-|-
TGTGCCAGCAGCACTGACAGGGGAGGCAGTCAGCCCCAGCATTTT
CASSTDRGGSQPQHF
>TRBV30|TRBJ2-1|-|-
TGTGCCATCTACAGGGGACTTAATGAGCAGTTCTTC
CAIYRGLNEQFF
>TRBV2|TRBJ1-5|-|-
TGTGCCAGCAGTGGGTCGGGGGCCGTTCAGCCCCAGCATTTT
CASSGSGAVQPQHF
>TRBV30|TRBJ2-7|-|-
TGTGCCTGGAGTGTAGCCCACGAGCAGTACTTC
CAWSVAHEQYF
>TRBV6-5|TRBJ1-6|-|-
TGTGCCAGCACCCCCGGGACTCCGAGGAATTCACCCCTCCACTTT
CASTPGTPRNSPLHF
>TRBV6-5|TRBJ1-1|-|few
TGTGCCAGCAGTTACAGCGGTTCGGCTTTCTTT
CASSYSGSAFF
>TRBV19|TRBJ1-5|-|few
TGTGCCAGTAGCCTTCAGCCCCAGCATTTT
CASSLQPQHF
>TRBV19|TRBJ1-2|TRBD1|-
TGTGCCAGTAGTGACAGGGGCTATGGCTACACCTTC
CASSDRGYGYTF
>TRBV9|TRBJ1-6|TRBD1|-
TGTGCCAGCAGCGTAGGACAGGGTCTCGGGTCACCCCTCCACTTT
CASSVGQGLGSPLHF